These T cell receptor beta chains were read from a single sample in a study of blood T cells in healthy people across ages. TCRdb used MiXCR to reprocess the 5' RACE reads, holding one entry per CDR3 protein. The sample lists about 800,000 distinct CDR3 sequences, 25% occurring once. These data were also reused for a study on T cells of mothers and their children.

The sequenced sample consisted of blood. These receptors all stem from a boy younger than 18 in good health. Both conserved end residues are part of each CDR3. A D gene is named only where the DNA matches it firmly. Clone size is shown for a subset of rows, as once, few, many or a class of expanded clone.

J: TRBJ2-1
size: -
D: -
V: TRBV29-1
DNA: TGCAGCGTTGATGGCCTAGTTGACAATGAGCAGTTCTTC
CDR3: CSVDGLVDNEQFF

J: TRBJ1-1
size: -
D: -
V: TRBV5-5
DNA: TGTGCCAGCAGAATGGACAACACTGAAGCTTTCTTT
CDR3: CASRMDNTEAFF

J: TRBJ1-3
size: -
D: -
V: TRBV7-9
DNA: TGTGCCAGCAGCTCGACACAAAGCTCTGGAAACACCATATATTTT
CDR3: CASSSTQSSGNTIYF

J: TRBJ2-7
size: -
D: TRBD1
V: TRBV7-3
DNA: TGTGCCAGCAGCCATTCGACAGGGTACGAGCAGTACTTC
CDR3: CASSHSTGYEQYF

J: TRBJ2-5
size: few
D: -
V: TRBV28
DNA: TGTGCCAGCAGTTTTGGTCCGGTGCTACAAGAGACCCAGTACTTC
CDR3: CASSFGPVLQETQYF

J: TRBJ2-7
size: -
D: -
V: TRBV4-3
DNA: TGCGCCAGCAGCCATGAGGGCGGGGAGCAGTACTTC
CDR3: CASSHEGGEQYF

J: TRBJ2-1
size: few
D: TRBD2
V: TRBV15
DNA: TGTGCCACCAGCAGAAACAGCGGGAGGGCGTCGGGTGAGCAGTTCTTC
CDR3: CATSRNSGRASGEQFF

J: TRBJ2-7
size: -
D: -
V: TRBV28
DNA: TGTGCCAGCAGTTTGGCGTTCCCCCAGTACTTC
CDR3: CASSLAFPQYF

J: TRBJ1-4
size: -
D: -
V: TRBV5-1
DNA: TGCGCCAGCAGCTTAAGGGAGGAAGGGGAAAAACTGTTTTTT
CDR3: CASSLREEGEKLFF

J: TRBJ1-2
size: few
D: -
V: TRBV24-1
DNA: TGTGCCACCAGTGATTGGGGGCGGATGTATGGCTACACCTTC
CDR3: CATSDWGRMYGYTF

J: TRBJ2-5
size: -
D: TRBD2
V: TRBV12-3/TRBV12-4
DNA: TGTGCCAGCAGACCCCGGGACTACCGAGGAGAGACCCAGTACTTC
CDR3: CASRPRDYRGETQYF

J: TRBJ2-3
size: -
D: -
V: TRBV10-3
DNA: TGTGCCATCAGTGGGACCTCCACAGATACGCAGTATTTT
CDR3: CAISGTSTDTQYF

J: TRBJ2-1
size: few
D: TRBD2
V: TRBV20-1
DNA: TGCAGTGCTCGGTGGCGGGGGGGCCATAGCAATGAGCAGTTCTTC
CDR3: CSARWRGGHSNEQFF

J: TRBJ2-7
size: -
D: -
V: TRBV4-3
DNA: TGCGCCAGCAGCCAAGATTGGGACTCTAACTACGAGCAGTACTTC
CDR3: CASSQDWDSNYEQYF

J: TRBJ2-1
size: -
D: -
V: TRBV24-1
DNA: TGTGCCACCAGTGACCCGAACTGGGCTACCTACAATGAGCAGTTCTTC
CDR3: CATSDPNWATYNEQFF

J: TRBJ2-6
size: -
D: -
V: TRBV27
DNA: TGTGCCAGCAGTTTCCGCAGTATGCGTGGGGCCAACGTCCTGACTTTC
CDR3: CASSFRSMRGANVLTF

J: TRBJ1-4
size: -
D: -
V: TRBV4-3
DNA: TGCGCCAGCAGCCAAGACCCTCCGGGGGCAACTAATGAAAAACTGTTTTTT
CDR3: CASSQDPPGATNEKLFF

J: TRBJ1-1
size: few
D: -
V: TRBV20-1
DNA: TGCAGTGCTAGACAGGGCTTTTGGAGCACTGAAGCTTTCTTT
CDR3: CSARQGFWSTEAFF

J: TRBJ1-2
size: few
D: TRBD1
V: TRBV6-1
DNA: TGTGCCAGCAGTGTTACAGGGGGCTCTAACTATGGCTACACCTTC
CDR3: CASSVTGGSNYGYTF

J: TRBJ2-1
size: many
D: TRBD1
V: TRBV27
DNA: TGTGCCAGCAGCACGAGGGGGCTAGGCAACTACAATGAGCAGTTCTTC
CDR3: CASSTRGLGNYNEQFF

J: TRBJ2-7
size: -
D: TRBD2
V: TRBV20-1
DNA: TGCAGTGCTCCTCCGGGACTAGCGGGGGACGAGCAGTACTTC
CDR3: CSAPPGLAGDEQYF

J: TRBJ2-7
size: -
D: -
V: TRBV6-2/TRBV6-3
DNA: TGTGCCAGCAGTTACCTGACATCCTGGTACTTC
CDR3: CASSYLTSWYF

J: TRBJ2-1
size: few
D: TRBD2
V: TRBV29-1
DNA: TGCAGCGTTGAAGGGCAATTAGCGGGAGAATGCAATGAGCAGTTCTTC
CDR3: CSVEGQLAGECNEQFF

J: TRBJ1-1
size: few
D: -
V: TRBV4-3
DNA: TGCGCCAGCAGCCAATTCCAACCTGGGCCGGAAACGGGACACCTGAACACTGAAGCTTTCTTT
CDR3: CASSQFQPGPETGHLNTEAFF

J: TRBJ2-7
size: few
D: TRBD1
V: TRBV10-3
DNA: TGTGCCATCAGTGCAACCGGGACAGGGGGCCCCGCCTACGAGCAGTACTTC
CDR3: CAISATGTGGPAYEQYF

J: TRBJ2-4
size: few
D: -
V: TRBV5-1
DNA: TGCGCCAGCAGCATAGACACCAACATTCAGTACTTC
CDR3: CASSIDTNIQYF

J: TRBJ2-1
size: -
D: -
V: TRBV12-3/TRBV12-4
DNA: TGTGCCAGCAGGCTTGCCGGGACGCCGAATGAGCAGTTCTTC
CDR3: CASRLAGTPNEQFF

J: TRBJ1-4
size: few
D: -
V: TRBV20-1
DNA: TGCAGTGCTAGAGATGACTATAATGAAAAACTGTTTTTT
CDR3: CSARDDYNEKLFF

J: TRBJ2-5
size: few
D: TRBD1
V: TRBV4-3
DNA: TGCGCCAGCAGCCAAGATCCTCCGGGACAGGGGAGGGAGACCCAGTACTTC
CDR3: CASSQDPPGQGRETQYF

J: TRBJ1-2
size: few
D: -
V: TRBV6-5
DNA: TGTGCCAGCAGTTACTCGGGGGTTGGCTACACCTTC
CDR3: CASSYSGVGYTF

J: TRBJ1-1
size: -
D: -
V: TRBV4-3
DNA: TGCGCCAGCAGCCAAGGGGGGCGCAAAACTGAAGCTTTCTTT
CDR3: CASSQGGRKTEAFF